Shown below are 32 T cell receptor beta chains from a single sample sequenced in a study of T cell responses to AZD1222 COVID-19 vaccine. Produced via immunoSEQ multiplex PCR; TCRdb's table is partial and in-frame only. Among about 110,000 clones, 85% to 95% were seen once, and the ten largest hold about 7.8%. The sample in question was peripheral blood, obtained on day 0 of AZD1222 vaccination. The receptors originated from an adult in good health.

Here the CDR3 DNA reads TGTGCCACCAGTGGGGGAGACGGAAACAATCAGCCCCAGCATTTT. Encoded protein: CATSGGDGNNQPQHF. The gene calls are TRBV24-1 and TRBJ1-5; no clear D. Germline V gene lookup returns CDR1 KGHDR and CDR2 SFDVKD. The germline V and J ends were trimmed by 5 bases and 3 bases, with 13 bases remaining between them. This CDR3 contains 15 residues.

The table lists this clone with a few counts. This sequence joins TRBV30 and TRBJ1-6, with TRBD1 matching 10 bases. Germline V gives CDR1 GTSNPN, CDR2 SVGIG (reference sequence). The CDR3 spans 14 residues. J lost 8 bases, V lost 2 bases, and 3 bases had no gene match. As DNA, the CDR3 is TGTGCCTGGAGTCCGGGGACAGGGGATTCACCCCTCCACTTT. Its translation: CAWSPGTGDSPLHF.

This clone has only one observation. The V and J genes are TRBV12-3 or TRBV12-4 and TRBJ1-2; D unclear. Trimming shortened V by 6 bases and J by 8 bases, and 10 bases separated the two germline ends. This CDR3 comprises 11 residues. The CDR3 sequence: CASSMRRGYTF. DNA of the CDR3: TGTGCCAGCAGCATGAGAAGAGGCTACACCTTC.

J is TRBJ2-7 and V is TRBV19; D gene uncertain. Germline V lookup: CDR1 LNHDA, CDR2 SQIVND (reference sequence). V dropped 3 bases and J dropped 2 bases, with 8 bases sitting between them. The CDR3 has 13 amino acids. The CDR3 coding sequence is TGTGCCAGTAGTATGGCTAATACCTACGAGCAGTACTTC. Translated: CASSMANTYEQYF.

This clone was observed a handful of times. The chain carries TRBV19 and TRBJ2-5, with TRBD1 matching 7 bases. The length of the CDR3 is 13 residues. In germline, CDR1 is LNHDA, CDR2 SQIVND (reference sequence). The V segment lost 5 bases and the J segment 4 bases; nucleotides outside the gene matches: 4. CDR3 in DNA: TGTGCCAGTAGTTACAGGGGCGGAGAGACCCAGTACTTC. Its translation is CASSYRGGETQYF.

This clone was found once. The rearrangement links TRBV19 to TRBJ2-1; D is possibly TRBD1 (5 bases). V was shortened by 9 bases and J by 0 bases, with 15 bases between the two germline ends. The CDR3 is 15 amino acids. The germline gives CDR1 LNHDA, CDR2 SQIVND (reference sequence). The CDR3, as DNA: TGTGCCAGCCTCCGAGACAGCAGCTCCTACAATGAGCAGTTCTTC. Encoded protein: CASLRDSSSYNEQFF.

J is TRBJ1-5 and V is TRBV5-6, with TRBD1 identical over 7 bases. V lost 2 bases to trimming and J lost 3 bases; unmatched junction nucleotides: 5. Germline CDR1 reads SGHDT; CDR2 reads YYEEEE. The CDR3 sequence is 15 residues long. CDR3 in DNA: TGTGCCAGCAGCTTAAGACAGGGTATCAATCAGCCCCAGCATTTT. Amino acid sequence: CASSLRQGINQPQHF.

The chain joins TRBV4-2 to TRBJ2-1; D is ambiguous. Germline loops: CDR1 LGHNA, CDR2 YNFKEQ. Trimming left V 4 bases short and J 0 bases short, with 13 bases between. CDR3 length: 16 residues. CDR3 bases: TGTGCCAGCAGCCCGACCTCTGTGAGCTCCTACAATGAGCAGTTCTTC. Its translation: CASSPTSVSSYNEQFF.

The V and J genes are TRBV18 and TRBJ2-4; D may correspond to TRBD1 or TRBD2 (5 bases each). Trimming shortened V by 5 bases and J by 4 bases, and 12 bases separated the two germline ends. CDR3 size: 14 residues. Germline CDR1 reads KGHSH; CDR2 reads LQKENI. CDR3 DNA: TGTGCCAGCTCAGTAGGGACGGCAAAAAACATTCAGTACTTC. Residues: CASSVGTAKNIQYF.

The chain uses TRBV5-1 and TRBJ1-4; D gene ambiguous. The CDR3 consists of 15 residues. The V gene's germline CDR1 is SGHRS and CDR2 YFSETQ. V lost 0 bases and J lost 0, with 6 bases in between. CDR3: CASSLGRSTNEKLFF. The DNA of the CDR3 is TGCGCCAGCAGCTTGGGCAGATCAACTAATGAAAAACTGTTTTTT. Variable domain in full (rest from reference TRBV5-1 and TRBJ1-4): KAGVTQTPRYLIKTRGQQVTLSCSPISGHRSVSWYQQTPGQGLQFLFEYFSETQRNKGNFPGRFSGRQFSNSRSEMNVSTLELGDSALYLCASSLGRSTNEKLFFGSGTQLSVL.

This sequence joins TRBV7-2 and TRBJ1-4; 8 bases align to TRBD1. Trimming took 4 bases from V and 4 from J; bases not matched to a gene: 5. This CDR3 contains 15 residues. The germline CDR1 and CDR2 sequences are SGHTA and FQGNSA. The CDR3 DNA follows: TGTGCCAGCAGCTCACGGACAGGGCTTAATGAAAAACTGTTTTTT. Translating gives CASSSRTGLNEKLFF.

This chain connects TRBV5-1 to TRBJ2-7, with D uncertain. The germline V and J ends were trimmed by 0 bases and 5 bases, with 6 bases remaining between them. Germline V gene lookup returns CDR1 SGHRS and CDR2 YFSETQ. There are 12 residues in the CDR3. The CDR3 bases are TGCGCCAGCAGCTTGGACGGTAACGAGCAGTACTTC. This sequence encodes CASSLDGNEQYF.

The chain couples TRBV2 to TRBJ1-2; 7 bases match TRBD1. The CDR3 runs 14 residues. V shed 7 bases, J shed 7 bases, and the junction held 12 bases outside the gene matches. Germline loops: CDR1 SNHLY, CDR2 FYNNEI. As DNA, the CDR3 is TGTGCCAGCAAGGGGACAGCGACCGGAGGTGGCTACACCTTC. Translation: CASKGTATGGGYTF.

This sequence joins TRBV19 and TRBJ1-6, with 11 positions matching TRBD1. V gave up 1 base and J gave up 7 bases; unmatched junction bases: 12. Germline V lookup: CDR1 LNHDA, CDR2 SQIVND (reference sequence). This CDR3 has 19 residues. CDR3 amino acids: CASSIVPFTDRGPNSPLHF. CDR3 nucleotides: TGTGCCAGTAGTATAGTTCCCTTCACGGACAGGGGGCCAAATTCACCCCTCCACTTT.

The rearrangement uses TRBV11-3 and TRBJ1-1; possible D gene TRBD1, 6 bases. V lost 3 bases and J 0 bases, leaving 11 bases between the germline ends. This CDR3 contains 15 residues. Germline CDR1 and CDR2: SGHNT and YENEEA. CDR3 DNA: TGTGCCAGCAGCTTGGAAACAGGGATGAACACTGAAGCTTTCTTT. It encodes CASSLETGMNTEAFF.

This chain joins TRBV7-6 and TRBJ1-6, with D hard to call. V was cut by 1 base and J by 5 bases, with 6 bases left in between. Germline-derived CDR1 and CDR2 are SGHVS and FNYEAQ. The CDR3 extends over 14 amino acids. CDR3 loop: CASSLGLNNSPLHF. The CDR3 nucleotides are TGTGCCAGCAGCTTAGGACTTAATAATTCACCCCTCCACTTT.

This chain links TRBV14 with TRBJ1-1; maybe TRBD1 (6 bases). The ends were cut back, 8 bases at V and 5 bases at J, with 15 bases in the middle. Germline lookup yields CDR1 SGHDN and CDR2 FVKESK. The CDR3 contains 13 residues. The CDR3 region has the DNA TGTGCCAGCGGGCGGGGGGCAGGAACTGAAGCTTTCTTT. This encodes CASGRGAGTEAFF.

The genes are TRBV5-4 and TRBJ1-3; no reliable D call. The germline V gene encodes CDR1 SGHNT and CDR2 YYREEE (reference sequence). Trimming pared 2 bases from V and 2 bases from J, leaving 8 bases between. This CDR3 is built from 14 residues. The CDR3 loop reads CASSFDTAGNTIYF. As DNA, the CDR3 is TGTGCCAGCAGCTTTGACACAGCTGGAAACACCATATATTTT.

The genes are TRBV9 and TRBJ1-1, with unresolved D. V lost 10 bases, J lost 2 bases, and 18 bases lay in between. The germline V gene encodes CDR1 SGDLS and CDR2 YYNGEE. This CDR3 spans 14 amino acids. Here the CDR3 reads CASAAGFGNTEAFF. The CDR3 DNA reads as TGTGCCTCAGCAGCCGGTTTCGGCAACACTGAAGCTTTCTTT. The variable domain in full, completed from reference TRBV9 and TRBJ1-1, reads DSGVTQTPKHLITATGQRVTLRCSPRSGDLSVYWYQQSLDQGLQFLIQYYNGEERAKGNILERFSAQQFPDLHSELNLSSLELGDSALYFCASAAGFGNTEAFFGQGTRLTVV.

The V and J genes are TRBV18 and TRBJ1-2; no firm D call. Germline assignment: CDR1 KGHSH and CDR2 LQKENI. V was pared by 4 bases and J by 10 bases, with 22 bases between. The CDR3 has 15 amino acids. The CDR3 protein is CASSRSLLDLSYYTF. CDR3 in DNA: TGTGCCAGCTCACGGTCGCTTCTGGACCTCTCTTACTACACCTTC.

This chain uses TRBV3-1 (or the pseudogene TRBV3-2) with TRBJ1-1; D is perhaps TRBD1 (6 bases). CDR1 is LGHDT and CDR2 is YNNKEL in the germline V gene (reference sequence). Trimming cost V 4 bases and J 5 bases, with 20 bases left between them. This CDR3 is built from 16 residues. DNA of the CDR3: TGTGCCAGCAGCCGCCGGGACATTATCAAAAGAACTGAAGCTTTCTTT. This gives the protein CASSRRDIIKRTEAFF.

This clone came up once. This chain joins TRBV10-3 and TRBJ1-2, with 7 bases fitting TRBD1. Germline trimming cut 4 bases from V and 5 bases from J; bases unmatched to any gene: 4. The CDR3 has 13 amino acids. Germline V lookup: CDR1 ENHRY, CDR2 SYGVKD. CDR3 loop: CAISGQGNYGYTF. The CDR3 DNA reads TGTGCCATCAGTGGACAGGGCAATTATGGCTACACCTTC.

V usage is TRBV6-1 and J usage is TRBJ1-3; no clear D gene. The germline V gene encodes CDR1 MNHNS and CDR2 SASEGT. Trimming took 3 bases from V and 4 from J, leaving 10 bases between them. The length of the CDR3 is 14 residues. The CDR3 loop reads CASSDYGKGNTIYF. For the CDR3, the DNA is TGTGCCAGCAGTGATTACGGAAAAGGAAACACCATATATTTT.

The rearrangement joins TRBV5-4 to TRBJ1-1, with 8 bases identical to TRBD1. The V and J ends lost 5 bases and 0 bases, in that order; junction bases with no gene match: 6. The germline CDR1 and CDR2 sequences are SGHNT and YYREEE (reference sequence). The CDR3 length is 15 residues. As DNA, the CDR3 is TGTGCCAGCAGTTTCGACAGGGGAATGAACACTGAAGCTTTCTTT. As protein: CASSFDRGMNTEAFF.

The CDR3 DNA follows: TGCGCCAGCAGCTTGGCCGGACAGGGGTCTTTTTATGGCTACACCTTC. Protein: CASSLAGQGSFYGYTF. This chain connects TRBV5-1 to TRBJ1-2, with 9 positions matching TRBD1. The J segment lost 5 bases and the V segment lost 0 bases, leaving 8 bases of the junction unmatched. The germline V gene encodes CDR1 SGHRS and CDR2 YFSETQ. The CDR3 totals 16 residues.

This chain connects TRBV5-6 to TRBJ2-1, with 8 bases that match TRBD2. Germline CDR1 SGHDT, CDR2 YYEEEE. V shed 1 base and J 5 bases; nucleotides not matched to a gene: 5. This CDR3 comprises 15 residues. As DNA, the CDR3 is TGTGCCAGCAGCTTGAACGGGGGGGCGGACAATGAGCAGTTCTTC. It codes for CASSLNGGADNEQFF.

This rearrangement joins TRBV9 to TRBJ1-1; D gene ambiguous. CDR1 and CDR2 (germline): SGDLS, YYNGEE. V was cut by 0 bases and J by 1 base, with 7 bases left in between. The CDR3 totals 14 residues. The CDR3 is CASSVGLTNTEAFF. The CDR3 nucleotides are TGTGCCAGCAGCGTAGGTCTCACGAACACTGAAGCTTTCTTT.

The rearrangement links TRBV6-6 to TRBJ1-6; 8 bases agree with TRBD1. V was pared by 5 bases and J by 9 bases, with 6 bases of the junction left unmatched. Germline values: CDR1 MNHNY, CDR2 SVGAGI (reference sequence). CDR3 size: 14 residues. The DNA for the CDR3 is TGTGCCAGCAGTACACAGGGGGAGGGTTCACCCCTCCACTTT. Its translation: CASSTQGEGSPLHF.

This chain links TRBV6-5 with TRBJ1-6; 9 bases are shared with TRBD1. V lost 11 bases and J lost 0; bases outside the gene matches: 5. Germline CDR1 MNHEY, CDR2 SVGAGI. The CDR3 extends over 15 amino acids. DNA for the CDR3: TGTGCCGGGGGACAGGGAAGCTCCTATAATTCACCCCTCCACTTT. Amino acid sequence: CAGGQGSSYNSPLHF.

The rearrangement links TRBV4-1 to TRBJ2-3; D possibly uses TRBD1 or TRBD2 (5 bases each). The CDR3 is 16 amino acids. V was pared by 4 bases and J by 2 bases, with 16 bases between. Germline V lookup: CDR1 MGHRA, CDR2 YSYEKL. This CDR3 reads CASSLLDRPDTDTQYF. The CDR3 DNA follows: TGCGCCAGCAGCCTACTAGACAGACCAGACACAGATACGCAGTATTTT.

CDR3 nucleotide sequence: TGTGCCAGCACCTCTGGGCGGGACAGCCTAAATGAAAAACTGTTTTTT. This encodes CASTSGRDSLNEKLFF. The chain has TRBV11-2 and TRBJ1-4; 7 nucleotides line up with TRBD1. V shed 7 bases, J shed 5 bases, and the junction held 13 bases outside the gene matches. The CDR3 has 16 amino acids. The germline gives CDR1 SGHAT, CDR2 FQNNGV.

V gene TRBV19 combines with J gene TRBJ2-3; TRBD2 agrees at 12 bases. Germline values: CDR1 LNHDA, CDR2 SQIVND (reference sequence). Losses at the gene ends were 6 bases for V and 0 bases for J; bases not matched to a gene: 4. This CDR3 is 16 amino acids long. The CDR3 region has the DNA TGTGCCAGTAGACTAGCGGGGGGTCCTAGCACAGATACGCAGTATTTT. The encoded protein is CASRLAGGPSTDTQYF.